The T cell receptor (beta chain) described here comes from a study of blood T cell repertoires in COVID-19. Overall study context: The United States, Italy and Spain provided the acute and convalescent COVID-19 samples.

Trimming pared 2 bases from V and 0 bases from J, leaving 7 bases between. The CDR3 length is 14 residues. Germline V gene sequence: CDR1 KGHSH, CDR2 LQKENI. TCRdb keeps only in-frame clones here, not all; method: immunoSEQ multiplex PCR. The data show 130,000 to 150,000 clones, approximately 90% seen once. Study members were between roughly 18 and 89 years old and lived in some 26 US regions. The study assigned cohorts using participant-reported clinical history. The chain uses TRBV18 and TRBJ2-5; unclear D gene. This clonotype originated in a woman in her thirties with acute COVID-19. Sequenced sample: PBMCs or T cells enriched from blood (not recorded which). Written as DNA, the CDR3 is TGTGCCAGCTCACCATTTGACTACCAAGAGACCCAGTACTTC. This codes for CASSPFDYQETQYF.